The 22 T cell receptor beta chains below were found in one sample sequenced in a study of regulatory T cells in long-lasting Graves disease. Time point: newly diagnosed GD, antithyroid drugs for less than 3 months. The TCR library used RNA extracted from PBMCs. Arm-PCR of CDR3 regions with iRepertoire HTBI primers generated TCR beta libraries. TCRdb passed the multiplex PCR reads through MiXCR, listing each CDR3 protein once. The sample includes 550,000 or so distinct CDR3 sequences, about 11% of them seen just once. These data also featured in a second study, about T cells in Graves' hyperthyroidism and ophthalmopathy.

Sequencing used peripheral blood mononuclear cells (PBMCs), obtained at new diagnosis, from a patient treated with antithyroid drugs. These receptors all stem from a woman aged 25 to 39 with Graves disease.

The table lists this clonotype with many counts. This chain links TRBV6-1 with TRBJ2-1; 10 nucleotides line up with TRBD2. Germline V CDR1 and CDR2: MNHNS, SASEGT. The CDR3 runs to 15 residues. The V gene end was trimmed by 6 bases and the J gene end by 8 bases; junction bases not matched to a gene: 10. The DNA for the CDR3 is TGTGCCAGCAGGGGGACTAGCGTCTCCAATGATGAGCAGTTCTTC. Protein: CASRGTSVSNDEQFF.

In its sample, this clonotype was seen a few times. Given the absence of the conserved phenylalanine or tryptophan at the CDR3 end, a read error is likely. The DNA is omitted, as the CDR3 cannot be located on it reliably, and the CDR3 follows TCRdb's listing. V is TRBV30 and J is TRBJ2-3; the D call of TRBD2 is as the table states it, not checked on the DNA. The CDR3 length equals 10 residues, ends included. Germline CDR1 reads GTSNPN; CDR2 reads SVGIG (reference sequence). The CDR3 is CAWSPFGTSV.

This clonotype occurred many times. The gene calls are TRBV11-3 and TRBJ2-7; 7 bases are a match to TRBD2. J lost 1 base, V lost 2 bases, and 5 bases had no gene match. The CDR3 has 15 amino acids. Germline V gives CDR1 SGHNT, CDR2 YENEEA. This CDR3 is CASSLFPSGSYEQYF. The CDR3 region has the DNA TGTGCCAGCAGCTTATTCCCTAGCGGATCCTACGAGCAGTACTTC.

Ten or more counts support this clonotype. The chain employs TRBV28 and TRBJ2-7, with D perhaps TRBD1 (6 bases). Germline V gene sequence: CDR1 MDHEN, CDR2 SYDVKM. V was clipped by 6 bases and J by 2 bases, with 17 bases between them. The CDR3 runs 15 residues. CDR3 coding DNA: TGTGCCAGCAGCGGACCGGGACAAGACCCCTACGAGCAGTACTTC. This gives the protein CASSGPGQDPYEQYF.

This clonotype occurred many times. The CDR3, as DNA: TGTGCCAGCAGTTTAAGACTGTCCTATGGCTACACCTTC. This codes for CASSLRLSYGYTF. The chain recombines TRBV27 with TRBJ1-2; no clear D gene. V gave up 2 bases and J gave up 4 bases, with 8 bases separating them. CDR1 is MNHEY and CDR2 is SMNVEV in the germline V gene (reference sequence). The length of the CDR3 is 13 residues.

This clonotype was detected ten times or more. The V and J genes are TRBV5-1 and TRBJ2-7; 10 bases are shared with TRBD1. This CDR3 is built from 15 residues. V was clipped by 4 bases and J by 0 bases; unmatched bases: 4. Germline V gene data show CDR1 as SGHRS and CDR2 as YFSETQ. CDR3 protein: CASSGTGDSSYEQYF. The CDR3 nucleotides read TGCGCCAGCAGCGGGACAGGGGATAGCTCCTACGAGCAGTACTTC. Together with reference TRBV5-1 and TRBJ2-7, the CDR3 gives the full variable domain: KAGVTQTPRYLIKTRGQQVTLSCSPISGHRSVSWYQQTPGQGLQFLFEYFSETQRNKGNFPGRFSGRQFSNSRSEMNVSTLELGDSALYLCASSGTGDSSYEQYFGPGTRLTVT.

On this clonotype itself: The junction does not match germline at one end; this may be a read error. The chain couples TRBV2 to TRBJ2-1, with TRBD2 matching 11 bases. Germline CDR1 and CDR2: SNHLY and FYNNEI. The CDR3 is 16 residues long. The CDR3 loop is CTSRATSGSSYNEQFF. In DNA form, the CDR3 reads TGTACCAGCAGAGCCACTAGCGGGAGTTCCTACAATGAGCAGTTCTTC.

This clonotype was seen many times. V gene TRBV7-9 combines with J gene TRBJ2-7; no definite D call. Germline values: CDR1 SEHNR, CDR2 FQNEAQ (reference sequence). The germline V and J ends were trimmed by 1 base and 3 bases, with 13 bases remaining between them. The CDR3 has 15 amino acids. CDR3 amino acids: CASSLVPGSLYEQYF. Written as DNA, the CDR3 is TGTGCCAGCAGCTTAGTCCCCGGCAGCCTCTACGAGCAGTACTTC.

This clonotype has more than one count but fewer than ten. V is TRBV20-1 and J is TRBJ2-7, with 8 nucleotides matching TRBD2. In germline, CDR1 is DFQATT, CDR2 SNEGSKA (reference sequence). V shed 3 bases and J 5 bases; nucleotides not matched to a gene: 6. CDR3 length: 13 residues. The CDR3 DNA follows: TGCAGTGCTAGCGGGAGGGGGATGAACGAGCAGTACTTC. Translation gives CSASGRGMNEQYF.

In this sample, this clonotype turned up many times. The chain uses TRBV2 and TRBJ2-7, with 9 bases matching TRBD1. J gave up 4 bases and V 4 bases, and 11 bases lay outside the gene matches. Germline-derived CDR1 and CDR2 are SNHLY and FYNNEI. This CDR3 contains 16 residues. This CDR3 is CASSASPGQGFYEQYF. The CDR3, as DNA: TGTGCCAGCAGTGCCTCGCCGGGACAGGGTTTTTACGAGCAGTACTTC.

This clonotype was seen only a few times. This sequence joins TRBV20-1 and TRBJ2-5, with D possibly TRBD2 on 5 matching bases. In germline, CDR1 is DFQATT, CDR2 SNEGSKA (reference sequence). The CDR3 runs to 13 residues. V was pared by 6 bases and J by 12 bases, with 23 bases between. The CDR3 is CSARNLGGGYEYF. The CDR3 nucleotides are TGCAGTGCGAGGAATCTAGGTGGCGGGTATGAGTACTTC.

This clonotype was counted at least ten times. The rearrangement joins TRBV3-1 to TRBJ2-1, with D perhaps being TRBD1 or TRBD2 (5 bases each). This CDR3 comprises 15 residues. V was shortened by 5 bases and J by 0 bases, with 11 bases between the two germline ends. In germline, CDR1 is LGHDT, CDR2 YNNKEL (reference sequence). CDR3 protein: CASSSGTLSYNEQFF. The CDR3 DNA is TGTGCCAGCAGCTCCGGGACCCTCTCCTACAATGAGCAGTTCTTC.

This clonotype has at least ten counts. The genes are TRBV27 and TRBJ1-2, with 7 nucleotides matching TRBD1. V was clipped by 5 bases and J by 4 bases; unmatched bases: 4. The CDR3 covers 13 residues. Per the germline V gene, CDR1 is MNHEY and CDR2 is SMNVEV (reference sequence). The CDR3, as DNA: TGTGCCAGCAGTCCACAGGGGACCTATGGCTACACCTTC. The encoded protein is CASSPQGTYGYTF.

In the case of this clonotype: A much larger clone sits a single nucleotide away, making a read error possible. The chain combines TRBV6-1 with TRBJ1-1; 9 bases agree with TRBD1. Germline lookup yields CDR1 MNHNS and CDR2 SASEGT. The CDR3 has 17 residues. CDR3 in amino acids: CASSSGWNRGHRTGAFF. CDR3 bases: TGTGCCAGCAGCAGTGGGTGGAACAGGGGGCATCGCACTGGAGCTTTCTTT.

The CDR3 spells CASSDTNQPQHF. For the CDR3, the DNA is TGTGCCAGCAGTGACACCAATCAGCCCCAGCATTTT. V is TRBV28 and J is TRBJ1-5; D gene uncertain. The germline V gene has CDR1 MDHEN and CDR2 SYDVKM. With 5 bases removed from V and 3 bases from J, the gap between germline ends came to 5 bases. This CDR3 is built from 12 residues.

This clonotype was found many times. V is TRBV29-1 and J is TRBJ1-1; D remains unclear. The V end was cut by 0 bases, the J end by 7 bases, with 12 bases between. The CDR3 spans 13 residues. In germline, CDR1 is SQVTM, CDR2 ANQGSEA. The CDR3 here is CSVEDWTGIEAFF. For the CDR3, the DNA is TGCAGCGTTGAAGATTGGACCGGGATTGAAGCTTTCTTT.

Only a few counts were recorded for this clonotype. The chain uses TRBV5-4 and TRBJ1-2, with D tentatively TRBD1 (5 bases). V shed 4 bases and J shed 0 bases, with 10 bases lying between them. This CDR3 region has 14 residues. In germline, CDR1 is SGHNT, CDR2 YYREEE (reference sequence). The CDR3 DNA sequence: TGTGCCAGCAGCAGCCGACAGACTAACTATGGCTACACCTTC. This sequence encodes CASSSRQTNYGYTF.

The V call is TRBV3-1, the J call TRBJ2-5; TRBD2 is a possible D gene (6 bases). V shed 2 bases and J shed 0 bases, with 7 bases lying between them. This CDR3 is built from 14 residues. Germline V gives CDR1 LGHDT, CDR2 YNNKEL (reference sequence). Here the CDR3 DNA reads TGTGCCAGCAGCCAACGGGGGAACCAAGAGACCCAGTACTTC. This sequence encodes CASSQRGNQETQYF.

This clonotype was seen a few times. The chain recombines TRBV27 with TRBJ2-1, with 8 bases that match TRBD2. The trim removed 3 bases at V and 6 bases at J, leaving 7 bases unmatched. Germline V gene lookup returns CDR1 MNHEY and CDR2 SMNVEV (reference sequence). The CDR3 has 15 amino acids. Here the CDR3 reads CASSLGAGGFNEQFF. In DNA form, the CDR3 reads TGTGCCAGCAGTTTGGGGGCGGGGGGATTCAATGAGCAGTTCTTC.

This clonotype was seen at least ten times. This chain links TRBV18 with TRBJ1-1; the D is unclear. CDR3 length: 14 amino acids. Germline CDR1 reads KGHSH; CDR2 reads LQKENI. The germline V and J ends were trimmed by 3 bases and 1 base, with 9 bases remaining between them. In DNA form, the CDR3 reads TGTGCCAGCTCACCCACGGGCAGGAACACTGAAGCTTTCTTT. It encodes CASSPTGRNTEAFF.

Concerning this clonotype: Possible read error: a much larger clone is one base away. V is TRBV7-2 and J is TRBJ2-7; possibly TRBD1 for D (6 bases). The CDR3 consists of 14 residues. Germline V gene lookup returns CDR1 SGHTA and CDR2 FQGNSA. CDR3 in amino acids: CAGSRQTGFNEQYF. In DNA form, the CDR3 reads TGTGCCGGCAGTCGTCAAACAGGGTTCAACGAGCAGTACTTC. Looking up the rest from reference TRBV7-2 and TRBJ2-7 gives the full variable domain: GAGVSQSPSNKVTEKGKDVELRCDPISGHTALYWYRQSLGQGLEFLIYFQGNSAPDKSGLPSDRFSAERTGGSVSTLTIQRTQQEDSAVYLCAGSRQTGFNEQYFGPGTRLTVT.

Many counts were recorded for this clonotype. The chain joins TRBV12-3 or TRBV12-4 to TRBJ2-5; D is ambiguous. The CDR3 is 13 amino acids. The ends were cut back, 6 bases at V and 4 bases at J, with 12 bases in the middle. This CDR3 is CASRALWAETQYF. CDR3 in DNA: TGTGCCAGCAGGGCCCTATGGGCAGAGACCCAGTACTTC.